This note documents a single T cell receptor beta chain sequence. Noted time point: baseline, week 1 (first vaccination visit). Documented treatment: pre-vaccination baseline after standard-of-care therapy. The sample originates from a study of a mutant IDH1 vaccine in newly diagnosed glioma. The table came from immunoSEQ multiplex PCR; TCRdb's copy has only in-frame clones and leaves some out. The data show roughly 71,000 clones, roughly 85% seen once. CDR1 and CDR2 from the germline V gene are MRHNA and SNTAGT. The CDR3 has 13 amino acids. Trimming cost V 8 bases and J 2 bases; bases outside gene matches: 4.

V and J are TRBV6-4 and TRBJ2-5, with 8 bases aligning to TRBD2. The clonotype comes from a man aged 30-40 years with glioma. Sequencing was performed on PBMCs, taken from a glioma patient treated with radiotherapy, temozolomide or both. The CDR3 sequence is CASPRLAQETQYF. Here the CDR3 DNA reads TGTGCCAGCCCGAGACTAGCGCAAGAGACCCAGTACTTC.